This TCR beta chain originates from a study of blood T cell repertoires in COVID-19. On the study more broadly: Material from acute and convalescent COVID-19 was sourced from the United States, Italy and Spain.

Original analysis: Estimates of nucleated cell counts were drawn from the amplification of reference gene primers. Measured with immunoSEQ multiplex PCR; TCRdb has only the in-frame clones, and not every one. That table gives V, J and clone size, and the DNA gave D and trimming. The sample consists of roughly 300,000 clones, approximately 89% of them appearing once. In germline, CDR1 is KGHDR, CDR2 SFDVKD. V gave up 5 bases and J gave up 1 base; unmatched junction bases: 6. This CDR3 region has 16 residues. The receptor comes from a woman aged 50 to 65 who had recovered from COVID-19. This chain joins TRBV24-1 and TRBJ2-1; 8 nucleotides match TRBD2. The sequenced sample consisted of peripheral blood. DNA of the CDR3: TGTGCCACCAGTGGCGAACTAGCGGCGTCCTACAATGAGCAGTTCTTC. It specifies CATSGELAASYNEQFF.